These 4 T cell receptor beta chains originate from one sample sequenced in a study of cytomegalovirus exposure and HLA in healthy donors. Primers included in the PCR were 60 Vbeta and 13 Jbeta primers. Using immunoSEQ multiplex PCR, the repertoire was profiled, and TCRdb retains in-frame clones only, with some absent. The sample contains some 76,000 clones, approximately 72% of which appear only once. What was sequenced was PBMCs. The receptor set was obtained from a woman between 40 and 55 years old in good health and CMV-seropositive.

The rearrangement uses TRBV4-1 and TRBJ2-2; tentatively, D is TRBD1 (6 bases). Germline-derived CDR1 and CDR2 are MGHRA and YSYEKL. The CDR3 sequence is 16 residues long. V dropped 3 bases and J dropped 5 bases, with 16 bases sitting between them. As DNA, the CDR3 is TGCGCCAGCAGCCAGCCCCCCCACAGGGAGACCGGGGAGCTGTTTTTT. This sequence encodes CASSQPPHRETGELFF.

The CDR3 reads CASSQGTGRPNTQYF. The CDR3 DNA is TGTGCCAGCAGTCAGGGGACAGGGAGGCCCAATACGCAGTATTTT. The chain employs TRBV6-6 and TRBJ2-3; the match to TRBD1 covers 9 bases. CDR1 is MNHNY, CDR2 SVGAGI, per germline (reference sequence). CDR3 length: 15 amino acids. Trimming at V came to 5 bases and at J to 7 bases, leaving 10 bases not matched to a gene.

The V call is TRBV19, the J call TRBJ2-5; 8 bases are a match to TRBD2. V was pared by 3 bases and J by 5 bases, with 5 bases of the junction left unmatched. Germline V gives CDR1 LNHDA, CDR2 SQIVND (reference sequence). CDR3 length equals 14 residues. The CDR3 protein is CASSMLTGGETQYF. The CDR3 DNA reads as TGTGCCAGTAGTATGCTGACGGGAGGGGAGACCCAGTACTTC.

CDR3 bases: TGTGCCAGCAGCCCTTATCGTAATCAGGGGGATACTGAAGCTTTCTTT. Its protein is CASSPYRNQGDTEAFF. This chain links TRBV14 with TRBJ1-1; 7 nucleotides align to TRBD1. After removal of 4 bases from V and 5 bases from J, the junction contained 13 bases not matched to a gene. CDR3 length: 16 residues. Germline loops: CDR1 SGHDN, CDR2 FVKESK. Together with reference TRBV14 and TRBJ1-1, the CDR3 gives the full variable domain: EAGVTQFPSHSVIEKGQTVTLRCDPISGHDNLYWYRRVMGKEIKFLLHFVKESKQDESGMPNNRFLAERTGGTYSTLKVQPAELEDSGVYFCASSPYRNQGDTEAFFGQGTRLTVV.